This T cell receptor beta chain was profiled in a study of CD8 T cells in Susac syndrome. General observations from the study: The relatively small number of individuals in the TCR sequencing and HLA analysis was acknowledged by the study.

This CDR3 contains 13 residues. The V gene lost 0 bases and the J gene lost 6 bases, with 10 bases spanning the gap. The germline CDR1 and CDR2 sequences are SGHRS and YFSETQ. To note about this clonotype: The antigen is undetermined.

From blood CD8+ and CD4+ T cells, TCR beta sequences were generated. The TEMRA cells underwent FACS enrichment, while the CD8+ and CD4+ T cells underwent negative isolation. Random hexamers served to reverse transcribe roughly 0.45 to 1 ug RNA. Amplification of TCR beta CDR3 across 54 Vbeta and 13 Jbeta was performed with immunoSEQ multiplex PCR. TCRdb re-analysed the immunoSEQ multiplex PCR reads in MiXCR, keeping a single row per CDR3 protein. In the table there are approximately 150,000 distinct CDR3 sequences, roughly 92% of which are singletons. This rearrangement joins TRBV5-1 to TRBJ2-7; a possible D gene is TRBD2 (5 bases). Material for sequencing was CD4+ T cells from PBMCs. This clonotype originated in a human donor with multiple sclerosis. CDR3 protein: CASSLEAAGEQYF. CDR3 bases: TGCGCCAGCAGCTTGGAGGCGGCGGGCGAGCAGTACTTC.